This T cell receptor beta chain originates from a study of T cells in tuberculosis. The repertoire was sequenced with immunoSEQ multiplex PCR; TCRdb's copy has only in-frame clones and lacks some. The repertoire consists of 6,500 to 8,000 clones, with around 95% occurring once and the leading ten covering approximately 10%. V dropped 1 base and J dropped 5; count of bases not matched to a gene: 2. The V gene's germline CDR1 is LNHDA and CDR2 SQIVND (reference sequence). The CDR3 loop spans 13 amino acids. The study's findings and limits: Using the GMM-specific repertoire gave nearly 90% accuracy versus 60% to 70% with motifs.

A word on this clone: The antigen is not known.

This rearrangement joins TRBV19 to TRBJ2-7; TRBD2 agrees at 7 bases. The clonotype originates from an adult with tuberculosis. Material for sequencing was PBMCs. The CDR3 region is CASSIGEGDEQYF. The CDR3 DNA is TGTGCCAGTAGTATAGGGGAGGGAGACGAGCAGTACTTC.